This entry is about one T cell receptor (beta chain). This clonotype came up a few times. Its antigen is still unknown. No base qualities exist here, and no much larger clone lies one base off it. A patient counted as having stable Graves' hyperthyroidism if no progression to ophthalmopathy occurred over 18 months of follow-up. The hyperthyroidism patients were between 18 and 65 years old and newly diagnosed, with a disease duration of less than 2 months. Patients with uncontrolled infections, other autoimmune diseases, pregnancy or lactation were excluded. Clinical symptoms, serum thyroxine and TRAb, thyroid ultrasound, and orbital computed tomography formed the basis for the diagnoses. PBMCs were isolated from 8 to 10 ml of fresh peripheral blood by Ficoll-Paque density gradient centrifugation. Total RNA was extracted with Trizol reagent, and quality was checked on an Agilent 2100 Bioanalyzer. V is cut by 0 bases and J by 5 bases, and the space between the germline ends is 8 bases. Spanning cysteine to phenylalanine, the CDR3 consists of 13 amino acids. CDR3 DNA only is kept here, 39 bases in frame from base 1. The germline V gene (reference sequence) supplies CDR1 SGHNT and CDR2 YYREEE.

Amplification of TCR beta CDR3 regions was carried out from RNA transcripts. The first round of RT-PCR for the TCR CDR3 was performed with the HTBI primer set and the Qiagen OneStep RT-PCR kit. Libraries were constructed in a second round of multiplex PCR, after which size selection and purification were carried out. Libraries were sequenced paired-end with 100 bp reads on an Illumina HiSeq2000. The source study handled its data this way. SOAPnuke was used to process the raw data, with reads discarded if the reads contained adapters or uncalled bases, had a mean Phred below 15, or lacked an exact constant-primer or identifier match. COPE v1.2.5 was used to merge the high-quality paired reads, and each unique nucleotide sequence was defined as a clonotype. Clonotypes were aligned to IMGT TRBV, TRBD and TRBJ reference segments using MiTCR v1.1. The analysis was restricted to V-J combinations with a frequency above 0.0001, which together covered just over 99% of the repertoires. A TCS score was defined as the ratio of F50 (clonal expansion) to E x V (chaos), with BLOSUM62-based TCRdist applied between CDR3 peptides within each V-J. Welch's t-statistics and random forest reduced roughly 540 V-J features to fewer than 15, which were used in a naive Bayes classifier (R e1071). TCRdb's own reprocessing of the public reads used fastp at Q25 and MiXCR and kept productive beta chains. Every distinct CDR3 protein forms one entry, paired with its most common genes and DNA. TCRdb's processing, not the authors', yielded these V and J calls. Present in this sample are roughly 290,000 distinct CDR3 sequences, around 13% of which were seen just once. The top ten constitute less than 8% of the sample.

The data derive from a study of T cells in Graves' hyperthyroidism and ophthalmopathy (dated by TCRdb to between 2018 and 2020). Turning to the overall study: Peripheral blood was sampled at the time of initial diagnosis, prior to any treatment. The 100 or so discovery patients were divided at random into training and test sets in a 7:3 ratio. The paper describes TCR Vbeta CDR3 sequencing of 130 to 150 peripheral blood samples, made up of 43 ophthalmopathy patients, more than 70 hyperthyroidism patients and 17 progressor patients. After sampling, hyperthyroidism patients received methimazole starting at 30 mg daily, and ophthalmopathy patients received high-dose intravenous methylprednisolone. Whether ophthalmopathy could be predicted prospectively was tested in an independent validation cohort made up of 18 to 20 hyperthyroidism patients plus 17 patients who later progressed to ophthalmopathy. In about 6 Graves' hyperthyroidism patients, the study also compared T-cell repertoires from thyroid tissue with T-cell repertoires from blood. A discovery cohort of about a hundred patients, approximately 45 with Graves' ophthalmopathy and about 58 with stable Graves' hyperthyroidism, was used to find distinguishing TCR V-J signatures. Study-wide findings and limitations: Sample size was not statistically predetermined, and blinding of investigators to group allocation was not performed. In validation, the model predicted progression to ophthalmopathy with around 71% sensitivity and approximately 78% specificity, a median of around six months before onset. In cross-validation, a model built on a 13 V-J signature told ophthalmopathy apart from stable hyperthyroidism with approximately 91% sensitivity and roughly 81% specificity, and in testing the same model reached 80%/75%. Blood samples also contained most of the expanded thyroid clonotypes (frequency above 0.001), which suggests that blood repertoires may reflect thyroid immune responses.

The sequenced sample consisted of blood. The sequence links TRBV5-4 to TRBJ1-2; the D gene assignment is ambiguous. The clonotype originates from a woman aged 40-49 years with Graves' hyperthyroidism. Read as DNA, the sequence is TGTGCCAGCAGCTTGGGGGAGCCTTATGGCTACACCTTC. It translates to CASSLGEPYGYTF.